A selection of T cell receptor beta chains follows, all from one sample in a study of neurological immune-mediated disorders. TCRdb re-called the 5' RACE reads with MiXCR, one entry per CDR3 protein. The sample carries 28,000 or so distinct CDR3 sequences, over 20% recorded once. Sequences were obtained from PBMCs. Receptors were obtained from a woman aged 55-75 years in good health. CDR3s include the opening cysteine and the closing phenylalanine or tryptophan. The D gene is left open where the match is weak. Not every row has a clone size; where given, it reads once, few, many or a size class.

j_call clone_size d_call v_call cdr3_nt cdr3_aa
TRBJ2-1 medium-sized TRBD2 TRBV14 TGTGCCAGCAGCCAAGGATATGCCAGCGGGAGGACCTACAATGAGCAGTTCTTC CASSQGYASGRTYNEQFF
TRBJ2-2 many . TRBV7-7 TGTGCTAGCAGCTTAGTGGTGAACGGGGAGCTGTTTTTT CASSLVVNGELFF
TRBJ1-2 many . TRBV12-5 TGTGCTAGTGGGCCGGAGCCCTATAACTATGGCTACACCTTC CASGPEPYNYGYTF
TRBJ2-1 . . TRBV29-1 TGCAGCGTTGACAGGACATGGGTTTACAAAGAGCAGTTCTTC CSVDRTWVYKEQFF
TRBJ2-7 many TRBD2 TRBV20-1 TGCAGTGCTAGAGCGGTTGCGGGGGGGGTTCCATACGAGCAGTACTTC CSARAVAGGVPYEQYF
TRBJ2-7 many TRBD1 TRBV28 TGTGCCAGCAGACTACAGGGGTCCTACGAGCAGTACTTC CASRLQGSYEQYF
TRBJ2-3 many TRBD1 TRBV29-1 TGCAGCGTTGAAGATCTCAACCCCCCGGGGGACAGGCCCACAGATACGCAGTATTTT CSVEDLNPPGDRPTDTQYF
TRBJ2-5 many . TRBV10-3 TGTGCCATCAGTGATTTGCAGGCCGGTGAGACCCAGTACTTC CAISDLQAGETQYF
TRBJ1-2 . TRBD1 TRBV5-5 TGTGCCAGCAGCGCCGGGACAGGGTGGGTTGGCTACACCTTC CASSAGTGWVGYTF
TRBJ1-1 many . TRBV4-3 TGCGCCAGCAGCCAAGATCGCACCATTAAGGCTTTCTTT CASSQDRTIKAFF
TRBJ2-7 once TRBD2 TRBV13 TGTGCCAGCAGCTTCGGGGGGTTGGCCGAGCAGTACTTC CASSFGGLAEQYF
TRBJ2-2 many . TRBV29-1 TGCAGCGGCATTGAGGGGAACACCGGGGAGCTGTTTTTT CSGIEGNTGELFF
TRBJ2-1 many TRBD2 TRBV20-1 TGCAGTGCTCCGCGACTAGCGGGAGGGCCCGGTGAGCAGTTCTTC CSAPRLAGGPGEQFF
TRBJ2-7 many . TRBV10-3 TGTGCCATCAGTGAGTCTGTAGCGGAGACCTACGAGCAGTACTTC CAISESVAETYEQYF
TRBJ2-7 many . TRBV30 TGTGCCTGGAGTGCCCTTTGGGGGGGGCCGTCGAGCTCCTACGAGCAGTACTTC CAWSALWGGPSSSYEQYF
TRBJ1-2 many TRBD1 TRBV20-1 TGCAGTGCTCCCCGGGACAGCATACTCTATGGCTACACCTTC CSAPRDSILYGYTF
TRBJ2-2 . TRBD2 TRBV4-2 TGTGCCAGCAGCTTCGGGACTAGCGGGAACGCCGGGGAGCTGTTTTTT CASSFGTSGNAGELFF
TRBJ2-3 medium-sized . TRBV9 TGTGCCAGCAGCGTATTTGGCGGGACCAGCACAGATACGCAGTATTTT CASSVFGGTSTDTQYF
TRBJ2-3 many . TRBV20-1 TGCAGTGCTAGGACCGGGATGGTCACAGATACGCAGTATTTT CSARTGMVTDTQYF
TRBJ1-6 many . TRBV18 TGTGCCAGCTCACTCTCCGGACCGATTAATTCACCCCTCCACTTT CASSLSGPINSPLHF
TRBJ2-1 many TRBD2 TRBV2 TGTGCCGGGGTGGGCGGGAGATCCTACAATGAGCAGTTCTTC CAGVGGRSYNEQFF
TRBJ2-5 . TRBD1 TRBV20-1 TGCAGTGCTAGAGCGGCCCGGACAGGGGACGAGACCCAGTACTTC CSARAARTGDETQYF
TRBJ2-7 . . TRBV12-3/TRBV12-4 TGTGCCAGCAGTTTGGGGGCGGGACTCCACGAGCAGTACTTC CASSLGAGLHEQYF
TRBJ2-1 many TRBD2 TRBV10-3 TGTGCCATCAGCCGGACTAGCGGGGCCCCCTCGGAGCAGTTCTTC CAISRTSGAPSEQFF
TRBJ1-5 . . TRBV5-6 TGTGCCAGCAGATTTTGGGGCAGCCAGAATCAGCCCCAGCATTTT CASRFWGSQNQPQHF
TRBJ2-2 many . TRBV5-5 TGTGCCAGCAGCCTACTGAGCACCGGGGAGCTGTTTTTT CASSLLSTGELFF
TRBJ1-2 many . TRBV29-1 TGCAGCGTCGCGGGGTGGGATCCGCGAGGCTATGGCTACACCTTC CSVAGWDPRGYGYTF
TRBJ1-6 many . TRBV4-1 TGCGCCAGCAGTGAGGCAGCCCTGAGCTCCTATAATTCACCCCTCCACTTT CASSEAALSSYNSPLHF
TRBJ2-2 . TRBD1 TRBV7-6 TGTGCCAGCAGCACCGGGACAGGGAAGGTCGGGGAGCTGTTTTTT CASSTGTGKVGELFF
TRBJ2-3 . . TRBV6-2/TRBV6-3 TGTGACAGCAGTAGGTCGGGGATCGGGATCGGTCAGTATTTT CDSSRSGIGIGQYF
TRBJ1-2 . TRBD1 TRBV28 TGTGCCAGCAGTCTACCTCTTCGGACAGGTGGCTACACCTTC CASSLPLRTGGYTF
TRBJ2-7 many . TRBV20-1 TGCAGTGCTAGAGACGGTGGACCCGAGGGAAAGCAGTACTTC CSARDGGPEGKQYF
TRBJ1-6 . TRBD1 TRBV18 TGTGCCAGCTCACCGGGACAGGGGTATTCACCCCTCAACTTT CASSPGQGYSPLNF
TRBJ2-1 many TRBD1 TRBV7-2 TGTGCCAGCAGCTTTCAGGCCCAGGGGGCAAACAATGAGCAGTTCTTC CASSFQAQGANNEQFF
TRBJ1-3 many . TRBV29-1 TGCAGCGTTGATGAGGGTAAAGCTGGAAACACCATATATTTT CSVDEGKAGNTIYF
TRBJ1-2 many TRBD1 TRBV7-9 TGTGCCAGCAGCTCGCCACCCACAGGGGACTACTATGGCTACACCTTC CASSSPPTGDYYGYTF
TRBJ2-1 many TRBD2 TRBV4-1 TGCGCCAGCAGCCAAGATCAGGATAGCGGGAACCTTGCCAATGAGCAGTTCTTC CASSQDQDSGNLANEQFF
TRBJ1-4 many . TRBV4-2 TGTGCCAGCAGCCAAGATACAAACCTGAGAACAACTAATGAAAAACTGTTTTTT CASSQDTNLRTTNEKLFF
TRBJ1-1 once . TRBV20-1 TGCAGTGCTAGACCTACAGGGCTGGCTCTGGACACTGAAGTTTTCTTT CSARPTGLALDTEVFF
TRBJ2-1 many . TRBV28 TGTGCCAGCAGCCCGGCTGGGGTGGGGGCCTACAATGAGCAGTTCTTC CASSPAGVGAYNEQFF
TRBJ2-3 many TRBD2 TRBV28 TGTGCCAGCAGTTTACGGGGGGGACCCCCTGGAGATACGCAGTATTTT CASSLRGGPPGDTQYF
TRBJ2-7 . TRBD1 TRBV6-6 TGTGCCAGCAGTTACGAATACAGGGGCGACGAGCAGTACTTC CASSYEYRGDEQYF
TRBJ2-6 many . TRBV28 TGTGCCAGCAGTTTGCTAGCGAGTGGGGCCAACGTCCTGACTTTC CASSLLASGANVLTF
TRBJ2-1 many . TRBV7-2 TGTGCCAGCAGCTTAGTAACAGGTGACAATGAGCAGTTCTTC CASSLVTGDNEQFF
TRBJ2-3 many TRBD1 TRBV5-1 TGCGCCAGCAGAGTAGGACAGGCGACAGATACGCAGTATTTT CASRVGQATDTQYF
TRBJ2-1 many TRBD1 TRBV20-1 TGCAGTGCTAGTACCGGACAGGGCAGCAATGAGCAGTTCTTC CSASTGQGSNEQFF
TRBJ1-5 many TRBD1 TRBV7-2 TGTGCCAGCAGCCGCTATCCCCAGGGGGCGCAAATGAGCAATCAGCCCCAGCATTTT CASSRYPQGAQMSNQPQHF
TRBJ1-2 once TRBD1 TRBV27 TGTGCCAGCAGTTTATCGGGAAGGACAGGGGCTGGCTACACCTTC CASSLSGRTGAGYTF
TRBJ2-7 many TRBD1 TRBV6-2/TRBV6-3 TGTGCCAGCAGTTTTCACCGGGACAGGGGCTACGAGCAGTACTTC CASSFHRDRGYEQYF